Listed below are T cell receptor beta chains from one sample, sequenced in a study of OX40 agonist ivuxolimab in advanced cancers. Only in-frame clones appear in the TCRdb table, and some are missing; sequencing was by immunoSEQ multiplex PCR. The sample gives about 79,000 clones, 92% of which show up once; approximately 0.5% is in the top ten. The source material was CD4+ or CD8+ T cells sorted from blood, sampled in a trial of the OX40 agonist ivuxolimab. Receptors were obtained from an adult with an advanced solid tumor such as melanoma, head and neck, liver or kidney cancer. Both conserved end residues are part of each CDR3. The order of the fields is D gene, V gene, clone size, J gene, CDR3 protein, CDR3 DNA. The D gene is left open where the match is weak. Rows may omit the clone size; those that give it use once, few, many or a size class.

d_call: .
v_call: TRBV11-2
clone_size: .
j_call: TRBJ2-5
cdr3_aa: CASSLGVDRAQETQYF
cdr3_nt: TGTGCCAGCAGCTTAGGGGTGGATAGGGCCCAAGAGACCCAGTACTTC

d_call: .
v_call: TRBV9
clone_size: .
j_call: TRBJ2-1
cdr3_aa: CASSSHRVDNEQFF
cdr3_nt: TGTGCCAGCAGTTCTCACAGGGTCGACAATGAGCAGTTCTTC

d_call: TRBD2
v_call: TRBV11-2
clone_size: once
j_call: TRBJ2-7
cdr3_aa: CASRKFPGLAGSYEQYF
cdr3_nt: TGTGCCAGCAGGAAATTTCCGGGACTAGCGGGGTCTTACGAGCAGTACTTC

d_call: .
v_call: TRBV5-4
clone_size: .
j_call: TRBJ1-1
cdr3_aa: CASSWERVLNTEAFF
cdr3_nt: TGTGCCAGCAGCTGGGAAAGGGTTTTGAACACTGAAGCTTTCTTT

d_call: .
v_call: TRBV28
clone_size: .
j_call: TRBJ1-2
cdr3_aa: CASSRQVSETYGYTF
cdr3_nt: TGTGCCAGCAGTAGGCAGGTGAGCGAGACATATGGCTACACCTTC

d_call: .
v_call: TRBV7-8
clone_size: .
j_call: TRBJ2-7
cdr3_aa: CASSYAGSEQYF
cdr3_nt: TGTGCCAGCAGCTACGCGGGGAGCGAGCAGTACTTC

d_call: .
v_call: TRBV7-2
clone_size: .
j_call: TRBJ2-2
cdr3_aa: CASSSYDRDGTGELFF
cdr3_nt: TGTGCCAGCAGCTCATATGATAGGGACGGCACCGGGGAGCTGTTTTTT

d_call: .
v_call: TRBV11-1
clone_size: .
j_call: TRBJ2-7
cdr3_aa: CASSSGVYEQYF
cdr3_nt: TGTGCCAGCAGCTCTGGAGTTTACGAGCAGTACTTC

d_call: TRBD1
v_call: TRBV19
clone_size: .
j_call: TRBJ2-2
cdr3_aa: CASSVTGGVDTGELFF
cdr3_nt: TGTGCCAGTAGTGTGACAGGGGGCGTAGACACCGGGGAGCTGTTTTTT

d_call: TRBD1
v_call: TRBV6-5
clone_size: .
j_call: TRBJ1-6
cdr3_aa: CASSSRDRGQSPLHF
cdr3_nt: TGTGCCAGCAGCAGCCGGGACAGGGGACAGTCACCCCTCCACTTT

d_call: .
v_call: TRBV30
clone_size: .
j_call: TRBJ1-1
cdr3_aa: CAWTRGDGNTEAFF
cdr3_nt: TGTGCCTGGACACGGGGAGACGGGAACACTGAAGCTTTCTTT

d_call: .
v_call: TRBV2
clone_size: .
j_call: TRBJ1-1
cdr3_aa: CASSARGSMNTEAFF
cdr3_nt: TGTGCCAGCAGCGCAAGGGGGAGTATGAACACTGAAGCTTTCTTT

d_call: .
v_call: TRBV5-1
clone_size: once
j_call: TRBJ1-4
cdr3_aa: CASSLAGTTNEKLFF
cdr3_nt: TGCGCCAGCAGCTTGGCCGGGACAACTAATGAAAAACTGTTTTTT

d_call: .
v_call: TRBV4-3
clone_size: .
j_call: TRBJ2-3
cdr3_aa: CASSQEGPSGRAGWEADTQYF
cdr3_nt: TGCGCCAGCAGCCAAGAAGGGCCGTCCGGGCGCGCGGGTTGGGAGGCAGATACGCAGTATTTT

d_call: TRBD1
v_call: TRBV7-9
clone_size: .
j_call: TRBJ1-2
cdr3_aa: CASRLETGFGYTF
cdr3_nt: TGTGCCAGCCGTCTTGAGACAGGGTTTGGCTACACCTTC

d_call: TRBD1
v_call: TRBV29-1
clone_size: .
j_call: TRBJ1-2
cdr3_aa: CSVERDRGRGGYTF
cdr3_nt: TGCAGCGTTGAAAGGGACAGGGGGCGCGGCGGCTACACCTTC

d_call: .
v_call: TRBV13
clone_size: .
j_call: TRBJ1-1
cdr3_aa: CASSLGGVATEAFF
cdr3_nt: TGTGCCAGCAGCTTAGGAGGAGTAGCCACTGAAGCTTTCTTT

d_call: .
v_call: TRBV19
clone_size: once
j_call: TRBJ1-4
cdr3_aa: CASREAATNEKLFF
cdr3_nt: TGTGCCAGTAGGGAAGCTGCAACTAATGAAAAACTGTTTTTT

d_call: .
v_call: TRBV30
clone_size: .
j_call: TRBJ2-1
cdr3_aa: CAWSVLGGPKITNEQFF
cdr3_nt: TGTGCCTGGAGTGTACTAGGGGGACCCAAGATTACCAATGAGCAGTTCTTC

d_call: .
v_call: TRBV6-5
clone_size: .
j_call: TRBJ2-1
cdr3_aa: CASSYSVGPEQFF
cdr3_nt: TGTGCCAGCAGTTACTCGGTAGGGCCTGAGCAGTTCTTC

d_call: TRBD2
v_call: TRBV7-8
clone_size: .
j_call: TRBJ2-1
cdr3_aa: CASSFGTRGSNEQFF
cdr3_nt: TGTGCCAGCAGCTTTGGGACTAGGGGGTCGAATGAGCAGTTCTTC

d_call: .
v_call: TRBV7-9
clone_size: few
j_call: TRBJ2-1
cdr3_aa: CASSLAIWGWYNEQFF
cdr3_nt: TGTGCCAGCAGCTTAGCGATTTGGGGGTGGTACAATGAGCAGTTCTTC

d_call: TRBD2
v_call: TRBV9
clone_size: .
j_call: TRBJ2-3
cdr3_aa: CASSPRTSGSSTDTQYF
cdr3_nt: TGTGCCAGCAGCCCCCGGACTAGCGGATCTAGCACAGATACGCAGTATTTT

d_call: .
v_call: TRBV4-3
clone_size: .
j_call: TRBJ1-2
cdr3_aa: CASSQGRDYYGYTF
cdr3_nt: TGCGCCAGCAGCCAGGGCCGGGACTACTATGGCTACACCTTC

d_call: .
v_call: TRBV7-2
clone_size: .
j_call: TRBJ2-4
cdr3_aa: CASSLRQAKNIQYF
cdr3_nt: TGTGCCAGCAGCCTAAGGCAGGCCAAAAACATTCAGTACTTC

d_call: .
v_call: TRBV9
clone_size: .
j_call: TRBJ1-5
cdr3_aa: CASSVAGDQPQHF
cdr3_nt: TGTGCCAGCAGCGTAGCGGGCGATCAGCCCCAGCATTTT

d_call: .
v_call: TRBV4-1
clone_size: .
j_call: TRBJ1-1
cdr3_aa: CASRPGWRNTEAFF
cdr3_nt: TGCGCCAGCAGGCCAGGGTGGCGGAACACTGAAGCTTTCTTT

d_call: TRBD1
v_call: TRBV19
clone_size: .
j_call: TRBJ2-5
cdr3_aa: CASSGQGTGGETQYF
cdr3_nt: TGTGCCAGTAGCGGACAGGGGACTGGTGGCGAGACCCAGTACTTC

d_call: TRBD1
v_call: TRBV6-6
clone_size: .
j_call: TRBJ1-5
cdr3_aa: CASSYGTGFGNQPQHF
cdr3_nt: TGTGCCAGCAGTTACGGGACAGGGTTTGGCAATCAGCCCCAGCATTTT

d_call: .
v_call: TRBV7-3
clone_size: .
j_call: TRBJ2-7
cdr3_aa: CASSLSAPDGGEQYF
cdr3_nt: TGTGCCAGCAGCTTAAGCGCCCCCGACGGGGGAGAGCAGTACTTC

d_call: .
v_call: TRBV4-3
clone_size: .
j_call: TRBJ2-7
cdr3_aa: CASSQDWPRVDEQYF
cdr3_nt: TGCGCCAGCAGCCAAGATTGGCCCAGAGTGGACGAGCAGTACTTC

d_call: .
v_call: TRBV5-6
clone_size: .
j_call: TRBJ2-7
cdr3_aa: CASSLDRRSQWRGEQYF
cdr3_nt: TGTGCCAGCAGCTTGGACAGGCGGTCCCAGTGGAGGGGAGAGCAGTACTTC

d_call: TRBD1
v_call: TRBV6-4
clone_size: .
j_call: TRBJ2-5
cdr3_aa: CASRHRDRGGETQYF
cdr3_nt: TGTGCCAGCAGACACCGGGACAGGGGCGGGGAGACCCAGTACTTC

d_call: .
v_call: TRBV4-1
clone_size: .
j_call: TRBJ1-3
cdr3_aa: CASSQLYGPSSGNTIYF
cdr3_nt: TGCGCCAGCAGCCAACTTTACGGGCCAAGCTCTGGAAACACCATATATTTT

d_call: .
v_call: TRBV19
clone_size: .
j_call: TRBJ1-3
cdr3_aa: CASSPRWDSGNTIYF
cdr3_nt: TGTGCCAGTAGCCCTCGCTGGGATTCTGGAAACACCATATATTTT

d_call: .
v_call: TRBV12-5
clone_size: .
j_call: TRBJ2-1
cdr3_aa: CASGWGGYRFSYNEQFF
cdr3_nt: TGTGCTAGTGGTTGGGGAGGCTACCGCTTCTCCTACAATGAGCAGTTCTTC

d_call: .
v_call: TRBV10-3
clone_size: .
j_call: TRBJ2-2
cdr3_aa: CAISGDRGDTGELFF
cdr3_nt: TGTGCCATCAGTGGGGACCGGGGTGATACCGGGGAGCTGTTTTTT

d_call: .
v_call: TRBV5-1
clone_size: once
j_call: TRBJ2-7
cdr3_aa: CASSLGGEQYF
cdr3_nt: TGCGCCAGCAGCTTGGGCGGCGAGCAGTACTTC

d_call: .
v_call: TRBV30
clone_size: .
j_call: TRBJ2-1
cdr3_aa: CACPRGSYNEQFF
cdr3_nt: TGTGCCTGTCCAAGGGGTTCCTACAATGAGCAGTTCTTC

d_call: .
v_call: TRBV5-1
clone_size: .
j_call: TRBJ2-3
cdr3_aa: CASSLLTGQGTQYF
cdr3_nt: TGCGCCAGCAGCCTCCTGACGGGACAAGGTACGCAGTATTTT

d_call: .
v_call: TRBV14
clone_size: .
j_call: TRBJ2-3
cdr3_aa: CASSQVGGSTDTQYF
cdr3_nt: TGTGCCAGCAGCCAAGTAGGCGGTAGCACAGATACGCAGTATTTT

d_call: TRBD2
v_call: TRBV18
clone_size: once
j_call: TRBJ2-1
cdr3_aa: CASSPRTSATMGNEQFF
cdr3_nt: TGTGCCAGCTCACCTCGGACTAGCGCCACAATGGGAAATGAGCAGTTCTTC

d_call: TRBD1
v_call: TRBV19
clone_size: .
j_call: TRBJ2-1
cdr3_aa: CASTPGQSAVTLWGQGADEQFF
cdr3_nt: TGTGCCAGTACCCCCGGACAGTCGGCTGTAACATTGTGGGGACAGGGGGCCGATGAGCAGTTCTTC

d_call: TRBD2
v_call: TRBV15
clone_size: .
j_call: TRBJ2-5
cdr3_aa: CATSRGLAGAQETQYF
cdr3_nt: TGTGCCACCAGCAGAGGTCTAGCGGGAGCCCAAGAGACCCAGTACTTC

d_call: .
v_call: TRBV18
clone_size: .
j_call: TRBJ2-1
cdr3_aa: CASSPWREIGNEQFF
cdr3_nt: TGTGCCAGCTCACCGTGGAGGGAAATAGGCAATGAGCAGTTCTTC

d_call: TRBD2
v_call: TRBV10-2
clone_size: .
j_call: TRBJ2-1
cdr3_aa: CASSGGILAEVYNEQFF
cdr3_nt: TGCGCCAGCAGCGGCGGAATACTAGCGGAGGTCTACAATGAGCAGTTCTTC